The table lists the clone carrying this T cell receptor beta chain with many counts. Its antigen is still unknown. These data originate in a study of T cell repertoires in cytomegalovirus infection. Study background: Indications came from public TCR beta signatures; they pointed to CMV infection and to a matching HLA type. Findings of the study overall: What dominated the ex vivo response were HLA-C-restricted CMV-specific TCR beta clonotypes. Carriage of CMV together with the relevant HLA was identifiable through cumulative public TCR beta family frequency.

Germline assignment: CDR1 SGHVS and CDR2 FQNEAQ. Deletions cut 5 bases from V and 8 bases from J, with 21 bases between. The CDR3 is 16 residues long. TCRdb reprocessed the reads via MiXCR and lists one record per CDR3 protein. The sample has under 95,000 distinct CDR3 sequences; just under 4% are singletons. This chain uses TRBV7-8 with TRBJ1-4; D gene uncertain. The sequenced material came from PBMCs. This TCR derives from a human donor in good health (CMV status not recorded). Some clones in this sample may be carry-over from other donors' samples. CDR3 nucleotides: TGTGCCAGCAGCCCCCACCCTGGAGGGTTCGGGGAAAAACTGTTTTTT. It yields the protein CASSPHPGGFGEKLFF.